This T cell receptor (beta chain) derives from a study of a mutant IDH1 vaccine in newly diagnosed glioma. About the research overall: Vaccine administration was initiated 4-6 weeks following radiotherapy alone, or with temozolomide cycles. Treatment recipients were roughly 62% male and around 40% female, and their mean age was around 40 years. Regarding the study as a whole: No link was apparently found between pseudoprogression and changes in top peripheral T cell clonotypes. Detectable vaccine-induced immune responses arose in 80% to 95% of patients.

Only in-frame clones appear in the TCRdb table, and some are missing; sequencing was by immunoSEQ multiplex PCR. The data contain more than 25,000 clones, more than 60% of them singletons. This CDR3 region has 12 residues. Germline V gene sequence: CDR1 GTSNPN, CDR2 SVGIG (reference sequence). V lost 1 base, J lost 2 bases, and 6 bases lay in between. Indicated time point: week 35, safety follow-up. Vaccination used 300 ug of mutant IDH1 20-mer peptide per dose, with topical imiquimod. A word on this clone: Its antigen is not known.

Sequenced material: PBMCs, taken from a glioma patient whose treatment included an IDH1 peptide vaccine. This clonotype originated in a man aged 50-60 years with glioma. The V call is TRBV30, the J call TRBJ2-7; D is unresolved. The CDR3 DNA follows: TGTGCCTGGAGTGCAGGTACCTACGAGCAGTACTTC. It codes for CAWSAGTYEQYF.